The TCR beta chain under discussion was sequenced for a study of spatial heterogeneity in lung cancer (dated by TCRdb to the late 2010s). General notes on the study: Beta-chain transcripts were consistently detected in greater numbers than alpha-chain transcripts, which likely reflects a higher abundance of beta-chain transcripts. In the raw uncorrected reads, each unique combination of TCR and UMI appeared more than ten times on average. In non-small cell lung cancer, the study quantitatively compared TCR alpha and beta repertoires across several tumor regions, matched nontumor lung, and blood. The study linked features of the TCR repertoire to counts of nonsynonymous mutations, which were determined by whole-exome sequencing of tumor tissue. Both alpha and beta chains were TCR-sequenced in around 220 tumor regions, under 80 matched nontumor lung samples and roughly 50 PBMC samples obtained at surgery. Overall study outcomes, separate from this receptor: Additional single-cell paired TCR alpha and beta sequencing was considered necessary to confirm, at a functional level, the hypothesis that regional TCRs recognize regional mutations. Ubiquitous expanded tumor TCRs were detected in blood more often at tumor resection than at routine follow-up.

On this clonotype: Its antigen has not been determined. No quality values exist for individual bases; no much larger clone is one base distant.

The protocol used for the library was 5' RACE. This sample was sequenced with a NextSeq 500. To allow correction of PCR and sequencing errors, the TCR library protocol tagged every TCR cDNA molecule with a unique molecular identifier. Under the source paper's analysis protocol: TCR identification, UMI-based error correction and CDR3 extraction were all carried out with Decombinator tools. Expanded TCRs were defined as those above a frequency of 2 per 1,000, corresponding to the top 1% of the tumor frequency distribution. Rényi diversity was computed with the R vegan package after subsampling each repertoire 100 times to 5,000 TCRs. CDR3 similarity networks were built from amino acid triplet string-kernel similarity, connecting CDR3s with pairwise similarity above 0.82. The public reads were reprocessed in TCRdb via fastp at Q25 and MiXCR, keeping in-frame beta chains. Rows with one shared CDR3 protein collapse into an entry with the most common genes and DNA. TCRdb's processing, not the authors' own work, is the source of the V and J calls. The sample table holds tens of thousands of distinct CDR3 sequences, of which approximately 12% were seen once. Jointly, the top ten make up just over 40% of the sample.

The CDR3 runs 13 residues from the cysteine to the phenylalanine. Here the CDR3 DNA is all that survives: 39 bases in frame from base 1. V is clipped by 0 bases and J by 10 bases, and the sequence between their germline boundaries is 13 bases long. Per the germline V gene (reference sequence), GTSNPN is the CDR1 and SVGIG is the CDR2. This specimen's time point label, per the study, means: sample taken at primary tumor resection. Whole RNA extracted from tumor and nontumor lung tissue, or from cryopreserved PBMC samples, was used for TCR sequencing without cell sorting. Donors were 72 patients with early-stage, untreated non-small cell lung cancer from the lung TRACERx cohort. A patient was chosen for TCR sequencing only when enough RNA was available from at least two tumor regions.

The sequences come from PBMCs, collected at surgery. The V gene is TRBV30 and the J gene is TRBJ2-1; a tentative D match to TRBD2 spans 6 bases. This receptor was taken from a male donor with early-stage non-small cell lung cancer. The nucleotide sequence reads as follows: TGTGCCTGGAGTGTAGGGAGGCGGGACGAGCAGTTCTTC. Its translation reads: CAWSVGRRDEQFF.